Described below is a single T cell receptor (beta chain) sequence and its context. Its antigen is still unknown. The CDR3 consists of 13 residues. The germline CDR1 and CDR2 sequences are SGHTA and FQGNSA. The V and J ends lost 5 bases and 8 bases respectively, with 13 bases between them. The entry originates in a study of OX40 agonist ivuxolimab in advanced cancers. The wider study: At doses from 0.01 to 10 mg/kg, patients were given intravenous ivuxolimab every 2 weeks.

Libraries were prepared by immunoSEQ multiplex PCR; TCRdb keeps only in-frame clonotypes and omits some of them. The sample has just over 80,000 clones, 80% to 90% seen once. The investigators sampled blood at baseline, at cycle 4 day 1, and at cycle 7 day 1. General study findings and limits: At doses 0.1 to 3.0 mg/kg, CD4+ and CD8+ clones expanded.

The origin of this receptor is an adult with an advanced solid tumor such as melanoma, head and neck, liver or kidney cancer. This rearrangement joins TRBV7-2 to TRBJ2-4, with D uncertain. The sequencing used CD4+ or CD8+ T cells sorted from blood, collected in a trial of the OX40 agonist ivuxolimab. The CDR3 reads CASSLGLRDIQYF. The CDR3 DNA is TGTGCCAGCAGCCTCGGGTTACGCGACATTCAGTACTTC.